This TCR beta chain was sequenced in a study of control samples from healthy donors and cancer patients. The V and J ends lost 1 base and 1 base respectively, with 7 bases between them. Germline lookup yields CDR1 SGHTA and CDR2 FQGNSA. This CDR3 region has 15 residues. Assay used: immunoSEQ multiplex PCR; TCRdb lists only in-frame clones, some missing. Of about 94,000 clones listed, about 86% were seen once; the top ten hold roughly 1.3%. The chain is built from TRBV7-2 and TRBJ2-2; no firm D call. This clonotype originated in a woman aged 50 to 60 in good health. Sequencing used blood. The CDR3 DNA sequence: TGTGCCAGCAGCTTAGGGGTCCAGAACACCGGGGAGCTGTTTTTT. Protein sequence: CASSLGVQNTGELFF.